This T cell receptor (beta chain) was recovered during a study of blood T cells in healthy people across ages. Study findings and constraints: Without sorted subsets, naive and antigen-experienced compartments could not be conclusively compared. Samples with more naive T cells showed higher observed beta diversity. CMV status of donors was unknown, possibly confounding expanded clonotype changes.

PCR was performed a second time for roughly 7 to 11 cycles using a sample-barcoded 5' primer and a J-beta primer mix. One entry per CDR3 protein results from TCRdb running MiXCR on the 5' RACE reads. This table has hundreds of thousands of distinct CDR3 sequences, around two fifths appearing once. Germline values: CDR1 DFQATT, CDR2 SNEGSKA (reference sequence). Trimming took 7 bases from V and 6 from J; bases not matched to a gene: 5. CDR3 length: 13 residues. A note on this clonotype: As yet, its antigen is unknown.

Each sample used at least 7 million PBMCs. This TCR came from a man aged 60 to 75 in good health. The chain couples TRBV20-1 to TRBJ2-7, with 14 bases identical to TRBD2. The sequenced material came from blood. The CDR3 loop reads CSVGTSGGGEQYF. CDR3 bases: TGCAGTGTCGGGACTAGCGGGGGTGGCGAGCAGTACTTC.